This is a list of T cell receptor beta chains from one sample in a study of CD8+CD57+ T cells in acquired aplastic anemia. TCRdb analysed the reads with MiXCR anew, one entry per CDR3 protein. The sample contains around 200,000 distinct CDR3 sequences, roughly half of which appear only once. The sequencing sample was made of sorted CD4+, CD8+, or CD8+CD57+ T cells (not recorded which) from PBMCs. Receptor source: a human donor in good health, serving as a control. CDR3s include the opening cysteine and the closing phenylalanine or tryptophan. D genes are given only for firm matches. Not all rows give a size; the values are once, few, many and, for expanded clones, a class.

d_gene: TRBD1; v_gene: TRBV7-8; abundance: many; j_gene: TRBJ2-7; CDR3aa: CASSLIGNAGGDEQYF; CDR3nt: TGTGCCAGCAGCTTAATTGGTAATGCAGGGGGCGACGAGCAGTACTTC
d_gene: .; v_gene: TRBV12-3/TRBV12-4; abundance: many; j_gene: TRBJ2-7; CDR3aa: CASTLGGTVSYEQYF; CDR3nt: TGTGCCAGCACCCTGGGGGGGACAGTCTCCTACGAGCAGTACTTC
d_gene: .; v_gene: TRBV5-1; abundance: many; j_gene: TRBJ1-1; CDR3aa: CASSLGAVNTEAFF; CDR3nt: TGCGCCAGCAGCTTGGGGGCGGTGAACACTGAAGCTTTCTTT
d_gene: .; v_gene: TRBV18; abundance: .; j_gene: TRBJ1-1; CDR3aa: CASSPLQGFGFTEAFF; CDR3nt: TGTGCCAGCTCACCGTTGCAGGGTTTCGGTTTCACTGAAGCTTTCTTT
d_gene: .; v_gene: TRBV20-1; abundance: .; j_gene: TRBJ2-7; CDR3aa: CSASQGYEQYF; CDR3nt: TGCAGTGCCTCCCAGGGGTATGAGCAGTACTTC
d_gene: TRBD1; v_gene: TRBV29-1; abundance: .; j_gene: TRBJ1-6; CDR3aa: CSVGTGWISPLHF; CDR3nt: TGCAGCGTCGGGACAGGGTGGATATCACCCCTCCACTTT
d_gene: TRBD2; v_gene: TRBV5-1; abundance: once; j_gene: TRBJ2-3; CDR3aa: CASSLAGLVTDTQYF; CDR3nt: TGCGCCAGCAGCTTGGCGGGACTAGTAACGGATACGCAGTATTTT
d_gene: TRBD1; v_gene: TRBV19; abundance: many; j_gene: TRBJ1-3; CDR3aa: CASRDGQGIYF; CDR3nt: TGTGCCAGTAGGGACGGACAGGGGATATATTTT
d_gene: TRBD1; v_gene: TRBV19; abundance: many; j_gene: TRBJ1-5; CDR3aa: CASTRQGKKDQPQHF; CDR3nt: TGTGCCAGTACTCGACAGGGAAAAAAGGATCAGCCCCAGCATTTT
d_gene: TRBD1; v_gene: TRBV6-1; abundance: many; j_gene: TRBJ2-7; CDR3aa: CASGGQGAGYEQYF; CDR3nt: TGTGCCAGCGGTGGTCAGGGGGCCGGCTACGAGCAGTACTTC
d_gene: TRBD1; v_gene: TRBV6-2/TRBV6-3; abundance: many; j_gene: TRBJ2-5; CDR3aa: CASTTGGETQYF; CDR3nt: TGTGCCAGCACGACAGGGGGTGAGACCCAGTACTTC
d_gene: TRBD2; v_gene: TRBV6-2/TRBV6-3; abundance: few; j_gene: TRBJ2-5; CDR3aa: CASSYSVGLAGGSSETQYF; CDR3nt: TGTGCCAGCAGTTACTCGGTTGGACTAGCGGGGGGTAGCTCGGAGACCCAGTACTTC
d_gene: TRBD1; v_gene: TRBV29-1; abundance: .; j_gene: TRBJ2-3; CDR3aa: CSVEGVQQGADGSTDTQYF; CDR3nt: TGCAGCGTTGAAGGGGTCCAGCAGGGGGCGGACGGCTCCACAGATACGCAGTATTTT
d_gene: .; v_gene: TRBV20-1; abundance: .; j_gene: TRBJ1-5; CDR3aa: CSARTDYHQPQHF; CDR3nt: TGCAGTGCCCGGACGGATTATCACCAGCCCCAGCATTTT
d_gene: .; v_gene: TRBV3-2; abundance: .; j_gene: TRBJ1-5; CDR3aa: CASSLRTVYSNQPQHF; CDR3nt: TGTGCCAGCAGCCTGCGGACAGTTTATAGCAATCAGCCCCAGCATTTT
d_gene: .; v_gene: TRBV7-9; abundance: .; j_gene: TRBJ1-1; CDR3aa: CASSKQGIGAEASF; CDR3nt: TGTGCCAGCAGCAAACAGGGTATAGGCGCTGAAGCTTCCTTT
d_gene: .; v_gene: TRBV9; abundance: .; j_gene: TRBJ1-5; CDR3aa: CASSVGGGASQPQHF; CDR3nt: TGTGCCAGCAGCGTCGGCGGGGGGGCCAGTCAGCCCCAGCATTTT
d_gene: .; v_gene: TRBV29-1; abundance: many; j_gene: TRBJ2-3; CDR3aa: CSVEAGTTSTDTQYF; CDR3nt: TGCAGCGTTGAAGCCGGGACAACTAGCACAGATACGCAGTATTTT
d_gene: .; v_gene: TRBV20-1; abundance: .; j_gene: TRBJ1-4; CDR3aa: CSASSAGTSTNERLFF; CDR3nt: TGCAGTGCTAGTTCGGCAGGGACCTCAACTAATGAAAGACTGTTTTTT
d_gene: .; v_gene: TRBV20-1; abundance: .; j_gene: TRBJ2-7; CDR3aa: CSASGAGSVYEQYF; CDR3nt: TGCAGTGCTAGCGGGGCGGGTAGCGTATACGAGCAGTACTTC
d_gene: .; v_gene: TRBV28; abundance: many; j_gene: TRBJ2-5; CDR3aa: CASTVTGETQYF; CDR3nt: TGTGCCAGCACCGTAACAGGGGAGACCCAGTACTTC
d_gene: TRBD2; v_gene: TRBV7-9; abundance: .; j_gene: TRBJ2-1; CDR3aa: CASSLMGGWTSPNEQFF; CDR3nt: TGTGCCAGCAGTTTAATGGGCGGTTGGACTAGCCCGAATGAGCAGTTCTTC
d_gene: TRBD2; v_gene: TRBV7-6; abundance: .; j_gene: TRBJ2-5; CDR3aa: CASPSGIQETQYF; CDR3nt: TGTGCTAGTCCTAGCGGGATCCAAGAGACCCAGTACTTC
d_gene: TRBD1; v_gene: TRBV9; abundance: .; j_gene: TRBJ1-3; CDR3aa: CASSGQGSRNTIYF; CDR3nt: TGTGCCAGCAGCGGACAGGGAAGCCGGAACACCATATATTTT
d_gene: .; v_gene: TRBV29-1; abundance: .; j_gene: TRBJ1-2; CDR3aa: CSVGNRVADGYTF; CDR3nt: TGCAGCGTCGGAAACAGGGTGGCGGATGGCTACACCTTC
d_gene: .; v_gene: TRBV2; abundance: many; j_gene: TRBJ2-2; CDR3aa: CASNRDTGELFF; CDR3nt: TGTGCCAGCAACCGGGACACCGGGGAGCTGTTTTTT
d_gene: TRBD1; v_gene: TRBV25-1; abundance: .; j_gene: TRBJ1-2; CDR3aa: CASSPAVGDRGGYTF; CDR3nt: TGTGCCAGCAGTCCCGCGGTTGGGGACAGGGGTGGCTACACCTTC
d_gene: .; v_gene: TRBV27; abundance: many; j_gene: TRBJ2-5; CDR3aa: CASRSRGTVQETQYF; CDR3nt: TGTGCCAGCAGGTCCCGCGGGACAGTACAAGAGACCCAGTACTTC
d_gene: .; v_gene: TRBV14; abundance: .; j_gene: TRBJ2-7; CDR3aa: CASSQGFYEQYF; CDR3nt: TGTGCCAGCAGCCAGGGGTTCTACGAGCAGTACTTC
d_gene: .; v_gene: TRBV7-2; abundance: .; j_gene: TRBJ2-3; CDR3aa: CASSWGYNEQYF; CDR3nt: TGTGCCAGCAGCTGGGGGTACAATGAGCAGTATTTT
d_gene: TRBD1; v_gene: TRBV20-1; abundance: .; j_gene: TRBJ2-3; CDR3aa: CSPRQGDTQYF; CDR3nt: TGCAGTCCTCGACAGGGAGATACGCAGTATTTT
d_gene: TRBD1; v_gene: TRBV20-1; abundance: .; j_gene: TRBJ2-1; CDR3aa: CSAYSGQGADEQFF; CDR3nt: TGCAGTGCTTACTCGGGACAGGGGGCAGATGAGCAGTTCTTC
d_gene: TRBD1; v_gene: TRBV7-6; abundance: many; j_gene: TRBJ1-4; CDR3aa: CASSLVTGATNEKLFF; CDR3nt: TGTGCCAGCAGCTTAGTGACAGGGGCGACTAATGAAAAACTGTTTTTT
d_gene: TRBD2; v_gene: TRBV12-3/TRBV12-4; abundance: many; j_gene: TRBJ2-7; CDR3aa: CASSWGGNYEQYF; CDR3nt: TGTGCCAGCAGTTGGGGAGGGAACTACGAGCAGTACTTC
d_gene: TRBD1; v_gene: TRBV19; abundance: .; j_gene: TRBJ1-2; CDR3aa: CASSTTGYGYTF; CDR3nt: TGTGCCAGTAGTACGACAGGGTACGGCTACACCTTC
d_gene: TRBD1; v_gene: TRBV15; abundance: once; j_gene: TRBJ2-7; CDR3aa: CATSSAGQDYEQYF; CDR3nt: TGTGCCACCAGCAGCGCAGGACAGGACTACGAGCAGTACTTC
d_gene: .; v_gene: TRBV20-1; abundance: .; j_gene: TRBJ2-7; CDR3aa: CSAAWGAHPRYEQYF; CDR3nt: TGCAGTGCCGCATGGGGGGCACATCCCCGGTACGAGCAGTACTTC
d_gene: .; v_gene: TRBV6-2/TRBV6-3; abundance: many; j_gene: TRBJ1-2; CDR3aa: CASKEGSYGYTF; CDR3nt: TGTGCCAGCAAGGAGGGCTCTTATGGCTACACCTTC
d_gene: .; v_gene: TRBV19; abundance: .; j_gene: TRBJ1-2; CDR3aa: CASTDSSTYYGYTF; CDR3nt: TGTGCCAGTACGGACTCGTCCACCTACTATGGCTACACCTTC
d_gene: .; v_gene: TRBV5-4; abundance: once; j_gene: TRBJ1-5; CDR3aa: CASSLGRDTGPQHF; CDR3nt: TGTGCCAGCAGCCTCGGACGGGACACAGGGCCCCAGCATTTT
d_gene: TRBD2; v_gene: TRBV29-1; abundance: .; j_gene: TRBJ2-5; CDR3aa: CSVALALGETQYF; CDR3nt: TGCAGCGTTGCACTAGCGCTAGGAGAGACCCAGTACTTC
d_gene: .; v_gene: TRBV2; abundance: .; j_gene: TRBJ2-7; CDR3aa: CASSENWVRTGEQYF; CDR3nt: TGTGCCAGCAGTGAAAATTGGGTCAGGACGGGAGAGCAGTACTTC
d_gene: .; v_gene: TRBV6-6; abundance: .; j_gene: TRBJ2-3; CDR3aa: CASSRPIMQYF; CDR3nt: TGTGCCAGCAGCCGCCCGATTATGCAGTATTTT
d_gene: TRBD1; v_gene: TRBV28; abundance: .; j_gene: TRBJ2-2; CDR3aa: CASLPGQCTGELFF; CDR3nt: TGTGCCAGTTTGCCGGGACAGTGCACCGGGGAGCTGTTTTTT
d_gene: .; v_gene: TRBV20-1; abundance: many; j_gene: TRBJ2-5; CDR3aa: CSATKGLQETQYF; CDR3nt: TGCAGTGCTACCAAGGGACTCCAAGAGACCCAGTACTTC